This T cell receptor beta chain was recorded in a study of blood T cells in healthy people across ages. A remark on this clonotype: No antigen is known for it.

Study observations and caveats: Estimates of diversity drawn from one million T cells were considered underestimates. Naive CD4+ cell counts and diversity both ran higher in long-lived than in aged donors.

CDR3 length: 13 amino acids. Trimming removed 1 base at V and 6 bases at J, with 9 bases between. Germline V CDR1 and CDR2: SGDLS, YYNGEE. For the second PCR, which ran for about 7 to 11 cycles, a sample-barcoded 5' primer and a J-beta primer mix were used. From the 5' RACE reads, TCRdb called clonotypes with MiXCR, one entry per CDR3 protein. The table records over 1.5 million distinct CDR3 sequences, roughly 52% of them present only once. The TCR comes from a woman aged 40 to 50 in good health. Material for sequencing was blood. V usage is TRBV9 and J usage is TRBJ2-3; no firm D call. CDR3 bases: TGTGCCAGCAGCGTATTTAATGGGGATACGCAGTATTTT. Protein: CASSVFNGDTQYF.